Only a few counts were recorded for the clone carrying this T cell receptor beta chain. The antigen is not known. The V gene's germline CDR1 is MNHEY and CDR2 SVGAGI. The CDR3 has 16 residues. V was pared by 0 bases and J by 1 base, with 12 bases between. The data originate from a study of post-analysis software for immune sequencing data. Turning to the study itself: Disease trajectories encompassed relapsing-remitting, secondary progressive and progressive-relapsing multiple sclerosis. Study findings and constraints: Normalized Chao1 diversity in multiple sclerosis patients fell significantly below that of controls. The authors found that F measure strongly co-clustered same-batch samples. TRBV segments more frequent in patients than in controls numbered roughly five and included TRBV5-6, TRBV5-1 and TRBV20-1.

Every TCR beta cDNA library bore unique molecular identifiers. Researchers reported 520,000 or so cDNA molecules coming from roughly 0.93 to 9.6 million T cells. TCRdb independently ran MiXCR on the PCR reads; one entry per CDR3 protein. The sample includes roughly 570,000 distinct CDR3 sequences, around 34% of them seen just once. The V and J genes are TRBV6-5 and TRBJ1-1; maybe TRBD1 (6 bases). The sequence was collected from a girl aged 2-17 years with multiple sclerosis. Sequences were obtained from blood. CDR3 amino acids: CASSYSAGAGNTEAFF. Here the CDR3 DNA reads TGTGCCAGCAGTTACTCGGCAGGGGCGGGGAACACTGAAGCTTTCTTT.